The next 29 T cell receptor beta chains were all read from a single sample in a study of Graves' ophthalmopathy and Graves' hyperthyroidism. As the template, RNA transcripts were used to amplify TCR beta CDR3 regions. HTBI-primed RT-PCR formed the first round, and a multiplex PCR formed the second. TCRdb ran MiXCR on the multiplex PCR reads and lists one entry per CDR3 protein. The table records roughly 420,000 distinct CDR3 sequences, 20% to 25% of them present only once. What was sequenced was peripheral blood. The receptors were gathered from a woman between 18 and 29 years old with stable Graves' hyperthyroidism.

CDR3 residues: CATSDRDRGPGNTIYF. CDR3 coding DNA: TGTGCCACCAGTGACCGGGACAGGGGGCCTGGAAACACCATATATTTT. The chain employs TRBV24-1 and TRBJ1-3, with 12 bases matching TRBD1. CDR1 KGHDR and CDR2 SFDVKD come from the germline V gene. V was pared by 4 bases and J by 2 bases, with 2 bases of the junction left unmatched. The CDR3 is made up of 16 amino acids.

This clonotype was recorded many times. A much larger clone lies one base from this, so it may be a read error. The chain combines TRBV2 with TRBJ1-2; tentative D call: TRBD1 (5 bases). There are 10 residues in the CDR3. Germline V CDR1 and CDR2: SNHLY, FYNNEI. The V gene lost 6 bases and the J gene lost 6 bases, with 5 bases spanning the gap. CDR3 sequence reads: CASRGDGYTF. The CDR3 nucleotides are TGTGCCAGCAGGGGGGATGGCTACACCTTC.

The chain is built from TRBV2 and TRBJ2-3; 8 nucleotides align to TRBD2. V shed 8 bases, J shed 10 bases, and the junction held 14 bases outside the gene matches. Germline-derived CDR1 and CDR2 are SNHLY and FYNNEI. CDR3 length equals 14 residues. CDR3 DNA: TGTGCCAGCGGGTCCTCGGGACTAGTTGTTCCGCAGTATTTT. Protein sequence: CASGSSGLVVPQYF.

This chain connects TRBV19 to TRBJ2-7; TRBD2 aligns across 13 bases. This CDR3 has 16 amino acids. J gave up 8 bases and V 0 bases, and 7 bases lay outside the gene matches. Per the germline V gene, CDR1 is LNHDA and CDR2 is SQIVND (reference sequence). CDR3 amino acids: CASSIDPAGLAGKQYF. In nucleotides, the CDR3 is TGTGCCAGTAGTATAGATCCCGCGGGACTAGCGGGAAAGCAGTACTTC.

This clonotype was seen at least ten times. V gene TRBV11-2 combines with J gene TRBJ1-1; no clear D. Germline CDR1 reads SGHAT; CDR2 reads FQNNGV. The CDR3 covers 11 residues. V lost 1 base and J 5 bases, leaving 2 bases between the germline ends. The CDR3 sequence is CASSLVTEAFF. The CDR3 DNA follows: TGTGCCAGCAGCTTAGTGACTGAAGCTTTCTTT.

This clonotype was found many times. The chain employs TRBV20-1 and TRBJ1-1; D is uncertain. Germline V gene lookup returns CDR1 DFQATT and CDR2 SNEGSKA (reference sequence). This CDR3 is built from 11 residues. Trimming pared 5 bases from V and 2 bases from J, leaving 6 bases between. The CDR3 DNA reads as TGCAGTGCTCCGATAAACACTGAAGCTTTCTTT. It encodes CSAPINTEAFF.

This clonotype was recorded at least ten times. The V call is TRBV27, the J call TRBJ1-1; D not resolved. Trimming took 4 bases from V and 5 from J, leaving 17 bases between them. In germline, CDR1 is MNHEY, CDR2 SMNVEV (reference sequence). The CDR3 loop spans 15 amino acids. CDR3 residues: CASSSASAGGTEAFF. The CDR3 coding sequence is TGTGCCAGCAGTTCGGCAAGCGCAGGAGGTACTGAAGCTTTCTTT.

This clonotype showed up many times. The V gene is TRBV9, the J gene TRBJ2-1; tentative D call: TRBD1 (5 bases). V lost 3 bases and J lost 8, with 18 bases in between. Germline V gives CDR1 SGDLS, CDR2 YYNGEE. The CDR3 runs to 15 residues. CDR3 DNA: TGTGCCAGCAGCGCCGCCTCCCTGTGGGGCGATGAGCAGTTCTTC. Protein sequence: CASSAASLWGDEQFF.

The table lists this clonotype with many counts. This chain links TRBV10-3 with TRBJ1-6, with D maybe TRBD1 (6 bases). Trimming took 9 bases from V and 10 from J, leaving 16 bases between them. Germline CDR1 and CDR2: ENHRY and SYGVKD. This CDR3 contains 13 residues. The CDR3 region has the DNA TGTGCCATTAGGGGGGCCGGACGATCACCCCTCCACTTT. Its protein is CAIRGAGRSPLHF.

This clonotype was observed at least ten times. The chain uses TRBV7-2 and TRBJ1-5; possible D gene TRBD1, 5 bases. Trimming stripped 5 bases from V and 3 bases from J, with 14 bases between. The CDR3 extends over 15 amino acids. The germline V gene encodes CDR1 SGHTA and CDR2 FQGNSA. Here the CDR3 reads CASSPRGRNNQPQHF. Here the CDR3 DNA reads TGTGCCAGCAGCCCTAGGGGACGGAACAATCAGCCCCAGCATTTT.

This clonotype has a count of ten or more. The CDR3 DNA sequence: TGCAGTGCCTTATTGACAGGGCGTTTCTCCTACGAGCAGTACTTC. This encodes CSALLTGRFSYEQYF. The chain uses TRBV20-1 and TRBJ2-7; 7 nucleotides line up with TRBD1. V shed 6 bases, J shed 0 bases, and the junction held 11 bases outside the gene matches. The CDR3 has 15 residues. Germline V gene lookup returns CDR1 DFQATT and CDR2 SNEGSKA (reference sequence).

In its sample, this clonotype was seen many times. V usage is TRBV28 and J usage is TRBJ2-7; a possible D gene is TRBD2 (7 bases). Germline loops: CDR1 MDHEN, CDR2 SYDVKM. V was cut by 6 bases and J by 2 bases, with 11 bases left in between. This CDR3 contains 13 residues. The DNA of the CDR3 is TGTGCCAGCAGGGAGGGGGGGGCCTACGAGCAGTACTTC. Amino acid sequence: CASREGGAYEQYF.

This clonotype has a count of ten or more. The V call is TRBV11-1, the J call TRBJ1-1; unclear D gene. The V gene lost 5 bases and the J gene lost 0 bases, with 10 bases spanning the gap. Germline-derived CDR1 and CDR2 are SGHAT and FQDESV (reference sequence). This CDR3 has 14 residues. CDR3 residues: CASSVRPMNTEAFF. The CDR3 region has the DNA TGTGCCAGCAGCGTCCGCCCTATGAACACTGAAGCTTTCTTT.

The gene calls are TRBV20-1 and TRBJ2-7; 7 bases are shared with TRBD2. The CDR3 covers 13 residues. V lost 2 bases, J lost 2 bases, and 3 bases stayed unmatched. The germline gives CDR1 DFQATT, CDR2 SNEGSKA (reference sequence). CDR3 loop: CSARSGKTYEQYF. As DNA, the CDR3 is TGCAGTGCTAGAAGCGGGAAGACCTACGAGCAGTACTTC.

The CDR3 DNA is TGTGCCAGCAGTTACTCGAGTTCCCCACAAGCCAAAAACATTCAGTACTTC. Translating gives CASSYSSSPQAKNIQYF. The chain has TRBV6-5 and TRBJ2-4; D remains unclear. The CDR3 extends over 17 amino acids. Per germline, CDR1 MNHEY and CDR2 SVGAGI. V was cut by 0 bases and J by 0 bases, with 12 bases left in between.

For the CDR3, the DNA is TGTGCCTCAAGACAAGGGCTCGGGTATGGCTACACCTTC. Amino acid sequence: CASRQGLGYGYTF. V and J are TRBV19 and TRBJ1-2; D is unresolved. V was cut by 11 bases and J by 5 bases, with 18 bases left in between. Germline CDR1 reads LNHDA; CDR2 reads SQIVND (reference sequence). The length of the CDR3 is 13 residues.

This clonotype came up a few times. CDR3 loop: CASSLPLGQSNIQYF. The CDR3 nucleotides read TGCGCCAGCAGTTTACCTCTGGGACAGTCCAACATTCAGTACTTC. The rearrangement links TRBV5-1 to TRBJ2-4; 7 bases are a match to TRBD1. The CDR3 consists of 15 residues. V shed 5 bases and J 7 bases; nucleotides not matched to a gene: 12. Germline CDR1 reads SGHRS; CDR2 reads YFSETQ.

This clonotype turned up a few times. The rearrangement uses TRBV24-1 and TRBJ2-7, with 7 nucleotides matching TRBD1. Looked up from germline, CDR1 is KGHDR and CDR2 is SFDVKD. With V trimmed by 4 bases and J by 0 bases, 5 bases remained unmatched. The CDR3 spans 15 residues. Here the CDR3 DNA reads TGTGCCACCAGTGACAACAGGGGAAGCTCCTACGAGCAGTACTTC. It encodes CATSDNRGSSYEQYF.

This clonotype was seen only a few times. The chain combines TRBV10-1 with TRBJ2-5; no clear D. V lost 0 bases to trimming and J lost 2 bases, with 10 bases between them. CDR1 is WNHNN and CDR2 is SYGVQD in the germline V gene (reference sequence). There are 15 residues in the CDR3. CDR3 DNA sequence: TGCGCCAGCAGTGAGTCCGGCGCGTTACAAGAGACCCAGTACTTC. It is translated as CASSESGALQETQYF.

This chain joins TRBV12-3 or TRBV12-4 and TRBJ2-7; D is ambiguous. The CDR3 spans 13 residues. The V end was cut by 7 bases, the J end by 9 bases, with 19 bases between. CDR3 sequence (DNA): TGTGCCAGCACCCGCCCGGGTGTTTTTCGGCAGTACTTC. It specifies CASTRPGVFRQYF.

This clonotype showed up many times. The V gene is TRBV27, the J gene TRBJ1-1; the match to TRBD1 covers 8 bases. Germline lookup yields CDR1 MNHEY and CDR2 SMNVEV (reference sequence). The V gene end was trimmed by 4 bases and the J gene end by 3 bases; junction bases not matched to a gene: 16. The CDR3 extends over 18 amino acids. The CDR3 DNA reads as TGTGCCAGCAGTTCCGCAAGGGGACAGGTTCTCTCGGACACTGAAGCTTTCTTT. Translated: CASSSARGQVLSDTEAFF.

The chain recombines TRBV6-1 with TRBJ2-7; 9 positions match TRBD1. Germline trimming cut 7 bases from V and 2 bases from J; bases unmatched to any gene: 9. Germline V gene sequence: CDR1 MNHNS, CDR2 SASEGT. This CDR3 has 15 residues. This chain's CDR3 is CASNNLQGATYEQYF. Written as DNA, the CDR3 is TGTGCCAGCAATAATCTACAGGGGGCGACCTACGAGCAGTACTTC.

V gene TRBV6-1 combines with J gene TRBJ2-5; no definite D call. Germline values: CDR1 MNHNS, CDR2 SASEGT. Trimming removed 8 bases from V and 1 base from J, with 8 bases in between. The CDR3 has 12 residues. CDR3 residues: CASANGQETQYF. The CDR3 nucleotides are TGTGCCAGCGCCAACGGCCAAGAGACCCAGTACTTC.

This clonotype was recorded many times. The chain recombines TRBV30 with TRBJ1-5; no reliable D call. Trimming stripped 2 bases from V and 6 bases from J, with 14 bases between. This CDR3 has 14 residues. In germline, CDR1 is GTSNPN, CDR2 SVGIG (reference sequence). CDR3 DNA: TGTGCCTGGAGTATTGACGGCGTGGGTCAGCCCCAGCATTTT. Translated: CAWSIDGVGQPQHF.

There are many counts of this clonotype. The V gene is TRBV19, the J gene TRBJ1-2, with 7 bases fitting TRBD1. Trimming took 3 bases from V and 2 from J; bases not matched to a gene: 9. The germline V gene encodes CDR1 LNHDA and CDR2 SQIVND (reference sequence). This CDR3 is built from 16 residues. The CDR3 region has the DNA TGTGCCAGTAGTATGGGACAGAGCCCTAAAAACTATGGCTACACCTTC. Protein product: CASSMGQSPKNYGYTF.

This clonotype was counted ten times or more. The chain uses TRBV2 and TRBJ2-5; unclear D gene. Trimming took off 8 bases at V and 1 base at J, with 11 bases between the two ends. CDR1 and CDR2 (germline): SNHLY, FYNNEI. This CDR3 spans 13 amino acids. The CDR3: CASLRSTQETQYF. CDR3 bases: TGTGCCAGCCTGCGCAGCACCCAAGAGACCCAGTACTTC.

This clonotype was counted many times. The V call is TRBV27, the J call TRBJ2-7; 11 bases match TRBD2. Germline assignment: CDR1 MNHEY and CDR2 SMNVEV (reference sequence). The J segment lost 3 bases and the V segment lost 3 bases, leaving 7 bases of the junction unmatched. The CDR3 contains 16 residues. The CDR3 coding sequence is TGTGCCAGCAGTTTTACCGCCGGACTAGCGGGCTACGAGCAGTACTTC. This sequence encodes CASSFTAGLAGYEQYF.

This clonotype showed up many times. The V gene is TRBV27, the J gene TRBJ2-5, with a weak D call TRBD2 (5 bases). V was trimmed by 3 bases and J by 2 bases, leaving 13 bases between them. Per the germline V gene, CDR1 is MNHEY and CDR2 is SMNVEV (reference sequence). The CDR3 covers 15 residues. DNA for the CDR3: TGTGCCAGCAGTTTTGTGGCGGGTTATCAAGAGACCCAGTACTTC. This sequence encodes CASSFVAGYQETQYF.

As for this clonotype: The junction shows a germline mismatch at one end, possibly a read error. This sequence joins TRBV24-1 and TRBJ2-5; D not resolved. The CDR3 extends over 14 amino acids. The germline V gene encodes CDR1 KGHDR and CDR2 SFDVKD. The CDR3 coding sequence is TGTGCCTCCAGTTATTTAGACGGCAAAGAGACCCAGTACTTC. This sequence encodes CASSYLDGKETQYF.